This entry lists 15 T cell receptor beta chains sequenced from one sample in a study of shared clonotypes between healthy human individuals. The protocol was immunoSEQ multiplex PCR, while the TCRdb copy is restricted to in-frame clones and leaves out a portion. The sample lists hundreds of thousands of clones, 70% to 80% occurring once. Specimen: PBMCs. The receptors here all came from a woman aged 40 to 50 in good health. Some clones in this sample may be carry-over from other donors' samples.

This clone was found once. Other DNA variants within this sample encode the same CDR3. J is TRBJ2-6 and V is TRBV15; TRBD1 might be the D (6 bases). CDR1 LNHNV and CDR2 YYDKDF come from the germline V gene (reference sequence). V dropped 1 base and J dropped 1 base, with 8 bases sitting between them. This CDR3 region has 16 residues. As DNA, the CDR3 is TGTGCCACCAGCAGAGGAGACAGGTCTGGGGCCAACGTCCTGACTTTC. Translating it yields CATSRGDRSGANVLTF.

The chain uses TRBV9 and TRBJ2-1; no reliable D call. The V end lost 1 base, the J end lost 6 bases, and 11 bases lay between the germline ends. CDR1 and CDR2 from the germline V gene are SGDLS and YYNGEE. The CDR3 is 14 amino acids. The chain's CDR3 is CASSVIEGSNEQFF. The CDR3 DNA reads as TGTGCCAGCAGCGTAATTGAAGGTTCCAATGAGCAGTTCTTC.

CDR3 sequence reads: CASSSGTLSYEQYF. CDR3 nucleotides: TGTGCCAGCAGTTCTGGGACACTCTCCTACGAGCAGTACTTC. The chain joins TRBV27 to TRBJ2-7, with D possibly matching TRBD1 (6 bases). V was cut by 4 bases and J by 0 bases, with 10 bases left in between. Germline V gives CDR1 MNHEY, CDR2 SMNVEV (reference sequence). This CDR3 has 14 amino acids.

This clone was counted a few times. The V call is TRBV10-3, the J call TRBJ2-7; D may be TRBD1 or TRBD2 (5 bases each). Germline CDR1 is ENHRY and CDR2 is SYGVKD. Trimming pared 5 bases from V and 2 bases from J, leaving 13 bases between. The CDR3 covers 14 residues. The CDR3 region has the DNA TGTGCCATCAGTCCGGGACGAAGACCCTACGAGCAGTACTTC. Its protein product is CAISPGRRPYEQYF.

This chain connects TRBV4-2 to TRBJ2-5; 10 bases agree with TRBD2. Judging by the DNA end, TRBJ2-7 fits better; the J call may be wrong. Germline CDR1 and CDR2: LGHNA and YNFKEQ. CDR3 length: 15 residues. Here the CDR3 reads CASRHEPSGSYEQYF. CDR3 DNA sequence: TGTGCCAGCAGGCACGAACCTAGCGGGAGCTACGAGCAGTACTTC.

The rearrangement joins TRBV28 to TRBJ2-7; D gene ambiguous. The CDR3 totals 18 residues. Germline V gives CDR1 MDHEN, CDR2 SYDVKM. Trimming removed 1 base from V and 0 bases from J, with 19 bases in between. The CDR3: CASSLFWARHRRSYEQYF. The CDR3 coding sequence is TGTGCCAGCAGTTTATTTTGGGCAAGGCACCGCCGCTCCTACGAGCAGTACTTC.

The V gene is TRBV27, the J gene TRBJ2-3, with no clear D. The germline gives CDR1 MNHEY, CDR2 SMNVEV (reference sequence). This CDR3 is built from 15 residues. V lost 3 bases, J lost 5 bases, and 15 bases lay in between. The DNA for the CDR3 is TGTGCCAGCAGTTTCCTATTTGGGGTTGGAGATACGCAGTATTTT. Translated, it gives CASSFLFGVGDTQYF.

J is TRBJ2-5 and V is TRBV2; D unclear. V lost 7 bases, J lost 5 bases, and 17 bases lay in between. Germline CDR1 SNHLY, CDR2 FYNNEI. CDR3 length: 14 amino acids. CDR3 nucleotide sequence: TGTGCCAGCACTACTCTCCTAGGGTGGGAGACCCAGTACTTC. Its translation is CASTTLLGWETQYF.

The CDR3 bases are TGTGCCAGCAGCCCCCGGTATCGGGGGATCCAAGAGACCCAGTACTTC. Translated: CASSPRYRGIQETQYF. The chain couples TRBV9 to TRBJ2-5, with D possibly matching TRBD2 (6 bases). The V gene lost 4 bases and the J gene lost 1 base, with 17 bases spanning the gap. This CDR3 comprises 16 residues. Germline assignment: CDR1 SGDLS and CDR2 YYNGEE. The variable domain in full, with the rest retrieved from reference TRBV9 and TRBJ2-5, is DSGVTQTPKHLITATGQRVTLRCSPRSGDLSVYWYQQSLDQGLQFLIQYYNGEERAKGNILERFSAQQFPDLHSELNLSSLELGDSALYFCASSPRYRGIQETQYFGPGTRLLVL.

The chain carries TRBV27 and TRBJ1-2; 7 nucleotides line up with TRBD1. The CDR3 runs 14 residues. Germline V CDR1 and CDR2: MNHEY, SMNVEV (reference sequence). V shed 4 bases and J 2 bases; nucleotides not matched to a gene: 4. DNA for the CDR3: TGTGCCAGCAGTTACAGGGGCTCGAACTATGGCTACACCTTC. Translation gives CASSYRGSNYGYTF.

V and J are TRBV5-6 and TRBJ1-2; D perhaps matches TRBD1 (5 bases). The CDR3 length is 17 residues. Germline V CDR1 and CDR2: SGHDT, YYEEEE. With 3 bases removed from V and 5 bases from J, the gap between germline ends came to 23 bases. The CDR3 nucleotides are TGTGCCAGCAGCTCGTTAACGGGGGGAAACGCAACTTATGGCTACACCTTC. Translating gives CASSSLTGGNATYGYTF.

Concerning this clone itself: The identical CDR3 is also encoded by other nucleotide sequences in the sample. The CDR3 DNA sequence: TGCGCCAGCAGCTTGGCCGGAGGGAGCGCAGATACGCAGTATTTT. As protein: CASSLAGGSADTQYF. The V gene is TRBV5-1, the J gene TRBJ2-3; a possible D gene is TRBD2 (6 bases). V shed 0 bases and J shed 4 bases, with 12 bases lying between them. The V gene's germline CDR1 is SGHRS and CDR2 YFSETQ. CDR3 size: 15 residues. Combining the CDR3 with reference TRBV5-1 and TRBJ2-3 gives the whole variable domain KAGVTQTPRYLIKTRGQQVTLSCSPISGHRSVSWYQQTPGQGLQFLFEYFSETQRNKGNFPGRFSGRQFSNSRSEMNVSTLELGDSALYLCASSLAGGSADTQYFGPGTRLTVL.

CDR3 coding DNA: TGTGCCAGCAGCTTAGGGGTAGCGGGAATATACGAGCAGTACTTC. Protein product: CASSLGVAGIYEQYF. The J gene is TRBJ2-7, the V gene TRBV11-2; 8 bases align to TRBD2. Germline-derived CDR1 and CDR2 are SGHAT and FQNNGV. This CDR3 contains 15 residues. With 1 base clipped from V and 4 bases from J, the junction kept 6 bases outside the gene matches. The full variable domain, with the rest looked up from reference TRBV11-2 and TRBJ2-7, is EAGVAQSPRYKIIEKRQSVAFWCNPISGHATLYWYQQILGQGPKLLIQFQNNGVVDDSQLPKDRFSAERLKGVDSTLKIQPAKLEDSAVYLCASSLGVAGIYEQYFGPGTRLTVT.

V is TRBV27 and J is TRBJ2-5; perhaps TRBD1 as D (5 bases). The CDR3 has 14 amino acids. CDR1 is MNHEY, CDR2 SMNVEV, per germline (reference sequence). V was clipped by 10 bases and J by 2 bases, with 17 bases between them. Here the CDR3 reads CATRTTATQETQYF. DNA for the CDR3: TGTGCCACCCGGACGACAGCGACACAAGAGACCCAGTACTTC.

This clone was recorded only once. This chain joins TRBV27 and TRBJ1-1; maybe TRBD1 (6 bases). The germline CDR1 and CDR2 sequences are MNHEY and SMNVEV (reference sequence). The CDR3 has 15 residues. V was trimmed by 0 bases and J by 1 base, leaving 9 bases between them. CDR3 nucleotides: TGTGCCAGCAGTTTATCGGGCAGGGGGAACACTGAAGCTTTCTTT. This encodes CASSLSGRGNTEAFF.